The clone carrying this T cell receptor (beta chain) was detected only a few times. What it binds is not known. The length of the CDR3 is 18 residues. V lost 1 base and J lost 0; bases outside the gene matches: 8. CDR1 is LGHNA, CDR2 YSLEER, per germline. This specimen comes from a study of T-cell reconstitution after alpha-beta-depleted transplantation in children. Unique molecular identifiers were incorporated into the prepared TCRbeta library. TCRdb processed the PCR reads anew with MiXCR; each CDR3 protein has one entry. The profile shows around 420,000 distinct CDR3 sequences, roughly 15% of them singletons. Study findings and constraints: In some patients, recipient T cells and intrathymic progenitors surviving conditioning explained high day-60 diversity.

The chain is built from TRBV4-3 and TRBJ2-1, with TRBD2 identical over 8 bases. The sequenced sample was PBMCs, mostly from graft donor cells, obtained 360 days after TCRalphabeta/CD19-depleted stem cell transplant. The sequence came from a boy in the first two years of life who had a stem cell transplant for Wiskott-Aldrich syndrome, so the T cells may come from the graft donor. CDR3 sequence reads: CASSQATSGIISYNEQFF. In DNA form, the CDR3 reads TGCGCCAGCAGCCAAGCTACTAGCGGTATTATCTCCTACAATGAGCAGTTCTTC.